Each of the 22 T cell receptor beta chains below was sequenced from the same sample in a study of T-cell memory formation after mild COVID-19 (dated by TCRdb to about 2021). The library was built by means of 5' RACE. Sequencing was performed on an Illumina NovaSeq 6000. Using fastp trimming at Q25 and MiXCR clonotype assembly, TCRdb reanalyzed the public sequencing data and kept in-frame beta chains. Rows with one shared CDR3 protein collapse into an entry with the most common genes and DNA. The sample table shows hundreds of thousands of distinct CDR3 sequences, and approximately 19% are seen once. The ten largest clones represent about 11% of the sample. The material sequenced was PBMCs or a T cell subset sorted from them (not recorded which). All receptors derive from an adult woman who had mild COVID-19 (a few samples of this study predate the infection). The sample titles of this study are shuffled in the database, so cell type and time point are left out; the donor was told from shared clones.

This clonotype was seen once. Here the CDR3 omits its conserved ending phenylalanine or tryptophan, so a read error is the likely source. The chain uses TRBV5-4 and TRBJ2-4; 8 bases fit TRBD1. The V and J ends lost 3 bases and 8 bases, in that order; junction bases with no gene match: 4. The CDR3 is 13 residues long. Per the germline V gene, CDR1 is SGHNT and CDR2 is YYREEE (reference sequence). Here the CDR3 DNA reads TGTGCCAGCAGCTCAGGACAGGGAGACATTCAGTACTTA. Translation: CASSSGQGDIQYL.

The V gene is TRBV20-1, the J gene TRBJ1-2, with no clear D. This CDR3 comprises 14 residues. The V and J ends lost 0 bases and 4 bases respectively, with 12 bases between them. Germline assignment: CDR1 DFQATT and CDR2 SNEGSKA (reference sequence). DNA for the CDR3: TGCAGTGCTAGAGAACGGCAGGAAACCTATGGCTACACCTTC. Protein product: CSARERQETYGYTF.

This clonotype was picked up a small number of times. The DNA of the CDR3 is TGTGCCAGCAGCTTAGATAGCGCGGGAGAGGGCAATGAGCAGTTCTTC. Its protein is CASSLDSAGEGNEQFF. The rearrangement links TRBV11-3 to TRBJ2-1; 7 nucleotides agree with TRBD2. The CDR3 loop spans 16 amino acids. V was clipped by 0 bases and J by 6 bases; unmatched bases: 8. CDR1 SGHNT and CDR2 YENEEA come from the germline V gene.

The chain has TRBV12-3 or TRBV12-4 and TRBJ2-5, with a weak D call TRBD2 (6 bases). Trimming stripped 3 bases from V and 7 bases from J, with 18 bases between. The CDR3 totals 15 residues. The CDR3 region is CASSFEDRGAWTQYF. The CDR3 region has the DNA TGTGCCAGCAGTTTCGAGGACCGCGGGGCGTGGACCCAGTACTTC.

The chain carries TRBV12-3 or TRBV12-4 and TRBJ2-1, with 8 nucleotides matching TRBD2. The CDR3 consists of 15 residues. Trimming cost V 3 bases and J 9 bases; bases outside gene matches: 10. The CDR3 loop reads CASSLSGGPTGEQFF. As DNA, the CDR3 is TGTGCCAGCAGTTTGTCGGGAGGGCCGACCGGTGAGCAGTTCTTC.

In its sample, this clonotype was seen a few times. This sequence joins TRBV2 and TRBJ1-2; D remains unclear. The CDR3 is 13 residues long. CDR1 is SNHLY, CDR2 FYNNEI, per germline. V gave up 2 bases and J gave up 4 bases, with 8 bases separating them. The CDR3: CASSEIEVYGYTF. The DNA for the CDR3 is TGTGCCAGCAGTGAAATAGAAGTCTATGGCTACACCTTC.

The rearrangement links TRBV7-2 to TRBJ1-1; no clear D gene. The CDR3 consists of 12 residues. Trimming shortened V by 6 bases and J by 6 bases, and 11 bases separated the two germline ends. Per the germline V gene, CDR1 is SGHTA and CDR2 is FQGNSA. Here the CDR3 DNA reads TGTGCCAGCAGAAAGCCCGACCCTGAAGCTTTCTTT. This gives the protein CASRKPDPEAFF. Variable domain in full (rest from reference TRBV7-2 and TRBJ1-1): GAGVSQSPSNKVTEKGKDVELRCDPISGHTALYWYRQSLGQGLEFLIYFQGNSAPDKSGLPSDRFSAERTGGSVSTLTIQRTQQEDSAVYLCASRKPDPEAFFGQGTRLTVV.

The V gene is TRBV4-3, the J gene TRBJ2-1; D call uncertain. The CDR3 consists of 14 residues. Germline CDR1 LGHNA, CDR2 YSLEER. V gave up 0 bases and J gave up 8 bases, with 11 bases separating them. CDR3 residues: CASSQEWIWDEQFF. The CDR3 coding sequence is TGCGCCAGCAGCCAAGAATGGATATGGGATGAGCAGTTCTTC.

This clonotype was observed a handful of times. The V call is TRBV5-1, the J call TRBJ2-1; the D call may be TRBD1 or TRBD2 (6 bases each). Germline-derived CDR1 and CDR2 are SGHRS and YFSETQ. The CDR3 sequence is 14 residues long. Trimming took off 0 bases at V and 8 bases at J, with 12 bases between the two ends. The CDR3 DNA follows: TGCGCCAGCAGCTTGGTGGGGGGCTTGTATGAGCAGTTCTTC. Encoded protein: CASSLVGGLYEQFF.

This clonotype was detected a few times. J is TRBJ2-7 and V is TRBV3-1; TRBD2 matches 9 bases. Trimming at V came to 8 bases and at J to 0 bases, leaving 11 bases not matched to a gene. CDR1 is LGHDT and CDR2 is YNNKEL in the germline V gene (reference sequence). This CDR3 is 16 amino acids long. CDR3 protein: CASVQDSGGSSYEQYF. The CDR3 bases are TGTGCCAGCGTACAAGATAGCGGGGGTAGCTCCTACGAGCAGTACTTC.

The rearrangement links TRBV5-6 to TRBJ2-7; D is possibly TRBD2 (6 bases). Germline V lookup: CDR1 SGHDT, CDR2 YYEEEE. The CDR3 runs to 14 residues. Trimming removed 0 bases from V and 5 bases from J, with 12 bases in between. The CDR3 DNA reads TGTGCCAGCAGCTTGGGCGGAGGGAGCCACGAGCAGTACTTC. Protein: CASSLGGGSHEQYF.

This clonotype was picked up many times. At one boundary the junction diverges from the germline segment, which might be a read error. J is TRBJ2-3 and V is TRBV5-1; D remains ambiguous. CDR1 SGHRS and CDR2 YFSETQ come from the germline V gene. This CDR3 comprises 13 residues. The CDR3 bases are TGTGCCAGCAGCTTAGGTAACACAGATACGCAGTATTTT. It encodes CASSLGNTDTQYF.

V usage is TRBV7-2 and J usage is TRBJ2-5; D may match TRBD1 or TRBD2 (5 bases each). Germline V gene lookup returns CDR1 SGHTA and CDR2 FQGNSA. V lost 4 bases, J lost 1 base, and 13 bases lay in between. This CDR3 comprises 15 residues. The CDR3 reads CASSSIRDVQETQYF. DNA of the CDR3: TGTGCCAGCAGCTCCATTCGGGACGTCCAAGAGACCCAGTACTTC.

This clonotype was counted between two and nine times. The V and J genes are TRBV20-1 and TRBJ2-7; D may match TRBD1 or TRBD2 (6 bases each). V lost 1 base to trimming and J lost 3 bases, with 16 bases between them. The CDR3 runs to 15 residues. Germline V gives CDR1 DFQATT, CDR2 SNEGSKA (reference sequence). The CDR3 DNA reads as TGCAGTGCTAGAGCCCTACGCGGGACAAGCTACGAGCAGTACTTC. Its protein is CSARALRGTSYEQYF.

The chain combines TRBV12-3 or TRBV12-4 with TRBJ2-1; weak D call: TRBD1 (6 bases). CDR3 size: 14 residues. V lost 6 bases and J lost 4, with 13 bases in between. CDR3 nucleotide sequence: TGTGCCAGCAGACAAGACAGGCAATACAATGAGCAGTTCTTC. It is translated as CASRQDRQYNEQFF.

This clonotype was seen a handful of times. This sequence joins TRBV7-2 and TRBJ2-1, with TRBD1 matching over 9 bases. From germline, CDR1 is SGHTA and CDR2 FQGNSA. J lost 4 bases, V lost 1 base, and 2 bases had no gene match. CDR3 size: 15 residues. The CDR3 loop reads CASSLGDRVYNEQFF. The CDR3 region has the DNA TGTGCCAGCAGCTTAGGGGACAGGGTGTACAATGAGCAGTTCTTC.

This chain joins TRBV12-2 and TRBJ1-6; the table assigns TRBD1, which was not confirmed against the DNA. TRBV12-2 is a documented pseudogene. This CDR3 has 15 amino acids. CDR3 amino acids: CASRSRPREGSPLHF. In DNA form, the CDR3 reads TGTGCAAGTCGCTCCCGGCCAAGAGAAGGTTCACCCCTCCACTTT.

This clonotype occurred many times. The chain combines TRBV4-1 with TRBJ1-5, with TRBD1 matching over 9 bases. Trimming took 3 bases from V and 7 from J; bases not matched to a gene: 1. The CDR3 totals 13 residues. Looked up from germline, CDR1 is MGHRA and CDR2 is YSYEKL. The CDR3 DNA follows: TGCGCCAGCAGCCAGGACAGGGGCCAGCCCCAGCATTTT. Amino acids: CASSQDRGQPQHF.

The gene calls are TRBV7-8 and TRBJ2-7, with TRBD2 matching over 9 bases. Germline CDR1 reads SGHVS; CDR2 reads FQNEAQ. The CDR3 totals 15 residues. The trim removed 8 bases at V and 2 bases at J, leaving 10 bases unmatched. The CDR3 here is CASRLSGTSTYEQYF. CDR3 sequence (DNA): TGTGCCAGCCGATTGTCCGGGACTAGCACCTACGAGCAGTACTTC.

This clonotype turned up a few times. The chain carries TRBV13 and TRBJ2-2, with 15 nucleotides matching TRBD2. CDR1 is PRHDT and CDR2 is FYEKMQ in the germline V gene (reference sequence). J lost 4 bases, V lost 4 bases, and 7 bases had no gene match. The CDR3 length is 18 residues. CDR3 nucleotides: TGTGCCAGCAGCTCGAACGGACTAGCGGGAGGGTCCACCGGGGAGCTGTTTTTT. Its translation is CASSSNGLAGGSTGELFF.

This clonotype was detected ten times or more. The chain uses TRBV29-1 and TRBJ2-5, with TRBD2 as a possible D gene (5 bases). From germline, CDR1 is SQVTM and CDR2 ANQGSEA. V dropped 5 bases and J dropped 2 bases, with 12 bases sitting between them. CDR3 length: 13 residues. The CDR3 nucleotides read TGCAGCGTTCCGGGGAGCCCACAAGAGACCCAGTACTTC. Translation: CSVPGSPQETQYF.

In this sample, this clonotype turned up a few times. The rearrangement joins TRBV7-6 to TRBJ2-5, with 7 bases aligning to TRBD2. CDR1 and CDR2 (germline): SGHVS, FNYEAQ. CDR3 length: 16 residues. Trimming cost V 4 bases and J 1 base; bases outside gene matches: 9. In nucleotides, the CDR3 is TGTGCCAGCAGCTCCTGGGGGGGGGGTCTCCAAGAGACCCAGTACTTC. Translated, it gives CASSSWGGGLQETQYF.